These T cell receptor beta chains were read from a single sample in a study of Graves' ophthalmopathy and Graves' hyperthyroidism. In TCRdb, the multiplex PCR reads were re-called with MiXCR into one record per CDR3 protein. Among hundreds of thousands of distinct CDR3 sequences listed, roughly two fifths were seen once. The sample comprised peripheral blood. These receptors were taken from an adult man with Graves' ophthalmopathy. The CDR3 runs from the conserved cysteine through the conserved F or W. A D gene is named only where the DNA matches it firmly. Not every row has a clone size; where given, it reads once, few, many or a size class.

j_gene: TRBJ2-7
v_gene: TRBV7-8
len: 14
abundance: NA
d_gene: TRBD1
CDR3nt: TGTGCCAGCAGCGCCGGGACAGTAGTAGGTGAGCAGTACTTC
CDR3aa: CASSAGTVVGEQYF

j_gene: TRBJ1-2
v_gene: TRBV5-5
len: 16
abundance: NA
d_gene: TRBD1
CDR3nt: TGCGCCAGCAGCCAGGAAAGACAGGGGGAGATCTATGGCTACACCTTC
CDR3aa: CASSQERQGEIYGYTF

j_gene: TRBJ1-2
v_gene: TRBV29-1
len: 15
abundance: NA
d_gene: TRBD1
CDR3nt: TGCAGCGTTGCCCTGACAGGGATCTCTAACTATGGCTACACCTTC
CDR3aa: CSVALTGISNYGYTF

j_gene: TRBJ1-1
v_gene: TRBV7-9
len: 12
abundance: few
d_gene: NA
CDR3nt: TGTGCCAGCGGGGAGACTCCCTTCGGGGCTTTCTTT
CDR3aa: CASGETPFGAFF

j_gene: TRBJ1-2
v_gene: TRBV6-1
len: 15
abundance: NA
d_gene: TRBD1
CDR3nt: TGTGCCAGCAGTGAAGACGAAGGGACAGGCTATGGCTACACCTTC
CDR3aa: CASSEDEGTGYGYTF

j_gene: TRBJ1-1
v_gene: TRBV11-2
len: 16
abundance: once
d_gene: TRBD1
CDR3nt: TGTGCCAGCAGTCCAGGGGCAGGGGGCTTGAACACTGAAGCTTTCTTT
CDR3aa: CASSPGAGGLNTEAFF

j_gene: TRBJ1-1
v_gene: TRBV4-1
len: 13
abundance: NA
d_gene: TRBD1
CDR3nt: TGCGCCAGCAGACGGACAGGGGTTAGTGAAGCTTTCTTT
CDR3aa: CASRRTGVSEAFF

j_gene: TRBJ1-4
v_gene: TRBV7-9
len: 12
abundance: once
d_gene: NA
CDR3nt: TGTGCCAGCAGTTCTTACACTGAAAAACTGTTTTTT
CDR3aa: CASSSYTEKLFF

j_gene: TRBJ1-6
v_gene: TRBV27
len: 11
abundance: NA
d_gene: NA
CDR3nt: TGTGCTGCGGGGATCCGGTCACCCCTCCACTTT
CDR3aa: CAAGIRSPLHF

j_gene: TRBJ1-2
v_gene: TRBV2
len: 13
abundance: many
d_gene: NA
CDR3nt: TGTGCCAGCAGCGCCGTAGGAAACTATGGCTACACCTTC
CDR3aa: CASSAVGNYGYTF

j_gene: TRBJ2-7
v_gene: TRBV9
len: 15
abundance: many
d_gene: NA
CDR3nt: TGTGCCAGCAGCGTAGCGTGGCAGCCGCCTTACGAGCAGTACTTC
CDR3aa: CASSVAWQPPYEQYF

j_gene: TRBJ1-5
v_gene: TRBV20-1
len: 15
abundance: NA
d_gene: TRBD1
CDR3nt: TGCAGTGCTCCCGGGACAGGGGGCTATGATCAGCCCCAGCATTTT
CDR3aa: CSAPGTGGYDQPQHF

j_gene: TRBJ2-5
v_gene: TRBV24-1
len: 13
abundance: NA
d_gene: NA
CDR3nt: TGTGCCAGCAGCGGGACAGTGCAGGGGACCCAGTACTTC
CDR3aa: CASSGTVQGTQYF

j_gene: TRBJ1-2
v_gene: TRBV7-9
len: 13
abundance: many
d_gene: TRBD1
CDR3nt: TGTGCCAGCAGCCCCGGACAGGGACCTGGCTACACCTTC
CDR3aa: CASSPGQGPGYTF

j_gene: TRBJ1-5
v_gene: TRBV24-1
len: 13
abundance: few
d_gene: TRBD1
CDR3nt: TGTGCCAGCACCGGGACAGGGTATCAGCCCCAGCATTTT
CDR3aa: CASTGTGYQPQHF

j_gene: TRBJ1-5
v_gene: TRBV24-1
len: 16
abundance: few
d_gene: TRBD1
CDR3nt: TGTGCCACCAGTGACCCAGGGACAGGCCGTCGGCAGCCCCAGCATTTT
CDR3aa: CATSDPGTGRRQPQHF

j_gene: TRBJ1-5
v_gene: TRBV11-2
len: 19
abundance: NA
d_gene: NA
CDR3nt: TGTGCCAGCAGCTTAACAACATTCAGGCTTTGTAATAGCAATCAGCCCCAGCATTTT
CDR3aa: CASSLTTFRLCNSNQPQHF

j_gene: TRBJ1-2
v_gene: TRBV19
len: 15
abundance: NA
d_gene: NA
CDR3nt: TGTGCCAGTAGTATCCAGGGGACCTTATACTATGGCTACGCCTTC
CDR3aa: CASSIQGTLYYGYAF

j_gene: TRBJ2-5
v_gene: TRBV20-1
len: 13
abundance: NA
d_gene: NA
CDR3nt: TGCAGTGCTCCCGGGACCGCTGCGGAGACCCAGTACTTC
CDR3aa: CSAPGTAAETQYF

j_gene: TRBJ1-6
v_gene: TRBV5-6
len: 16
abundance: few
d_gene: TRBD1
CDR3nt: TGTGCCAGCAGCCAAGATTCCGGGACAGGAGGATCACCCCTCCACTTT
CDR3aa: CASSQDSGTGGSPLHF

j_gene: TRBJ1-1
v_gene: TRBV20-1
len: 14
abundance: NA
d_gene: TRBD1
CDR3nt: TGCAGTGCTAGGACAGGGGGCGGTGGGACTGAAGCTTTCTTT
CDR3aa: CSARTGGGGTEAFF

j_gene: TRBJ1-5
v_gene: TRBV19
len: 17
abundance: few
d_gene: NA
CDR3nt: TGTGCCAGTAGTCCTCTATTGGTCCTGGCGAATAATCAGCCCCAGCATTTT
CDR3aa: CASSPLLVLANNQPQHF

j_gene: TRBJ1-1
v_gene: TRBV19
len: 11
abundance: NA
d_gene: NA
CDR3nt: TGTGCCAGTCTTCACGGGCCCGGGGCTTTCTTT
CDR3aa: CASLHGPGAFF

j_gene: TRBJ2-5
v_gene: TRBV19
len: 15
abundance: NA
d_gene: TRBD1
CDR3nt: TGTGCCTGGAGCCCCCGGGACAGGGATGGGGAGACCCAGTACTTC
CDR3aa: CAWSPRDRDGETQYF

j_gene: TRBJ1-2
v_gene: TRBV7-9
len: 15
abundance: NA
d_gene: NA
CDR3nt: TGTGCCAGCAGCTTAAAGACAGAGGAAGTAGGCGGCTACACCTTC
CDR3aa: CASSLKTEEVGGYTF

j_gene: TRBJ1-2
v_gene: TRBV19
len: 14
abundance: many
d_gene: NA
CDR3nt: TGTGCCAGTAGTTTACCGGGACACCCTTCTGGCTACACCTTC
CDR3aa: CASSLPGHPSGYTF

j_gene: TRBJ2-5
v_gene: TRBV7-9
len: 16
abundance: many
d_gene: TRBD1
CDR3nt: TGTGCCAGCAGCCACCGGACAGGGCTACTCCAAGAGACCCAGTACTTC
CDR3aa: CASSHRTGLLQETQYF

j_gene: TRBJ2-3
v_gene: TRBV10-3
len: 16
abundance: NA
d_gene: NA
CDR3nt: TGTGCCAGCAGTTACTGGCTAACGCCAAGCACAGATACGCAGTATTTT
CDR3aa: CASSYWLTPSTDTQYF

j_gene: TRBJ1-2
v_gene: TRBV2
len: 12
abundance: many
d_gene: NA
CDR3nt: TGTGCCAGCAGGGGGTGGGGGGATGGCTACACCTTC
CDR3aa: CASRGWGDGYTF

j_gene: TRBJ2-7
v_gene: TRBV2
len: 13
abundance: many
d_gene: NA
CDR3nt: TGTGCCAGCAACACGGGAGATTCCTACGAGCAGTACTTC
CDR3aa: CASNTGDSYEQYF

j_gene: TRBJ1-3
v_gene: TRBV25-1
len: 14
abundance: NA
d_gene: NA
CDR3nt: TGTGCCAGCAGTCCCGACAGCTCTGGAAACACCATATATTTT
CDR3aa: CASSPDSSGNTIYF

j_gene: TRBJ1-5
v_gene: TRBV4-3
len: 16
abundance: NA
d_gene: NA
CDR3nt: TGCGCCAGCAGCCAATATGGTCCGGGCGGGAATCAGCCCCAGCATTTT
CDR3aa: CASSQYGPGGNQPQHF

j_gene: TRBJ1-5
v_gene: TRBV19
len: 15
abundance: few
d_gene: TRBD1
CDR3nt: TGTGCCAGTAGTATTAGGACAGGGGGCAATCAGCCCCAGCATTTT
CDR3aa: CASSIRTGGNQPQHF

j_gene: TRBJ1-1
v_gene: TRBV28
len: 13
abundance: NA
d_gene: NA
CDR3nt: TGTGCCATCAAGACAGTGATGAACACTGAAGCTTTCTTT
CDR3aa: CAIKTVMNTEAFF

j_gene: TRBJ1-5
v_gene: TRBV19
len: 13
abundance: many
d_gene: NA
CDR3nt: TGTGCCAGTAGTAGGGCCCAAAATCAGCCCCAGCATTTT
CDR3aa: CASSRAQNQPQHF

j_gene: TRBJ1-2
v_gene: TRBV7-2
len: 14
abundance: NA
d_gene: TRBD1
CDR3nt: TGTGCCAGCAGCCGGGCGGACAGGGCCCATGGCTACACCTTC
CDR3aa: CASSRADRAHGYTF

j_gene: TRBJ2-5
v_gene: TRBV10-3
len: 13
abundance: many
d_gene: NA
CDR3nt: TGTGCCATCAGTGACTGGGGAATAGAGACCCAGTACTTC
CDR3aa: CAISDWGIETQYF

j_gene: TRBJ2-7
v_gene: TRBV11-2
len: 15
abundance: NA
d_gene: NA
CDR3nt: TGTGCCAGCAGCCTAGGCTCGGGGCCTGCCTACGAGCTGTACTTC
CDR3aa: CASSLGSGPAYELYF

j_gene: TRBJ1-6
v_gene: TRBV4-2
len: 15
abundance: many
d_gene: TRBD1
CDR3nt: TGTGCCAGCAGCCATACGGACAGGGAGAATTCACCCCTCCACTTT
CDR3aa: CASSHTDRENSPLHF

j_gene: TRBJ2-7
v_gene: TRBV25-1
len: 14
abundance: NA
d_gene: NA
CDR3nt: TGTGCCAGCAGTTTTGCACAGGGCTCCTCCGAGCAGTACTTC
CDR3aa: CASSFAQGSSEQYF

j_gene: TRBJ1-2
v_gene: TRBV2
len: 14
abundance: many
d_gene: TRBD1
CDR3nt: TGTGCCAGCAACCGAAAGGACAGGGGGGATGGCTACACCTTC
CDR3aa: CASNRKDRGDGYTF

j_gene: TRBJ2-7
v_gene: TRBV2
len: 15
abundance: many
d_gene: NA
CDR3nt: TGTGCCAGCAGTGATGAGGGGCAAGCCTCGGACGAGCAGTACTTC
CDR3aa: CASSDEGQASDEQYF

j_gene: TRBJ1-2
v_gene: TRBV29-1
len: 12
abundance: NA
d_gene: NA
CDR3nt: TGCAGCGTTGAGGTCCCGGGTTATGGCTACACCTTC
CDR3aa: CSVEVPGYGYTF

j_gene: TRBJ2-7
v_gene: TRBV20-1
len: 14
abundance: few
d_gene: TRBD1
CDR3nt: TGCAGTGCTCCGACAGGGCCCGAGACCTACGAGCAGTACTTC
CDR3aa: CSAPTGPETYEQYF

j_gene: TRBJ1-5
v_gene: TRBV7-2
len: 14
abundance: NA
d_gene: NA
CDR3nt: TGTGCCAGCAGTGAAAGGGGGATGAATCAGCCCCAGCATTTT
CDR3aa: CASSERGMNQPQHF

j_gene: TRBJ1-5
v_gene: TRBV24-1
len: 15
abundance: hyperexpanded
d_gene: TRBD1
CDR3nt: TGTGCCACCAGTGACCCAGGGACAGGGGATCAGCCCCAGCATTTT
CDR3aa: CATSDPGTGDQPQHF

j_gene: TRBJ1-3
v_gene: TRBV6-2/TRBV6-3
len: 16
abundance: few
d_gene: NA
CDR3nt: TGTGCCAGCAGTTACGGGATACAGCGCTCTGGAAACACCATATATTTT
CDR3aa: CASSYGIQRSGNTIYF

j_gene: TRBJ2-5
v_gene: TRBV7-9
len: 13
abundance: NA
d_gene: NA
CDR3nt: TGTGCCAGCAGCTCCTATCGGGGGACAGAGTGGTACTTC
CDR3aa: CASSSYRGTEWYF

j_gene: TRBJ1-6
v_gene: TRBV10-3
len: 13
abundance: NA
d_gene: NA
CDR3nt: TGTGCCATCAGTGATTGGAGGGCTTCACCCCTCCACTTT
CDR3aa: CAISDWRASPLHF

j_gene: TRBJ1-1
v_gene: TRBV14
len: 15
abundance: few
d_gene: NA
CDR3nt: TGTGCCAGCAGCCAAGTACTCCTGCTGAACACTGAAGCTTTCTTT
CDR3aa: CASSQVLLLNTEAFF